Sequencing of this T cell receptor beta chain was carried out in a study of blood T cells in healthy people across ages. Overall study results and limits: Diversity of TCR beta per million T cells declined in a roughly linear way with age.

This clonotype was seen a handful of times. The antigen remains unidentified. Germline V gives CDR1 MDHEN, CDR2 SYDVKM. Trimming shortened V by 5 bases and J by 5 bases, and 15 bases separated the two germline ends. This CDR3 has 15 amino acids. Donors were healthy Caucasian individuals from Russia aged roughly 6 to 90. PBMCs numbering at least 6 million were isolated per sample. A J-beta primer mix and a sample-barcoded 5' primer were used in a second PCR of roughly 7 to 12 cycles. Each TCR beta cDNA got a 12-nucleotide random molecular identifier. TCRdb reanalysed the 5' RACE reads using MiXCR and keeps one entry per CDR3 protein. The data contain hundreds of thousands of distinct CDR3 sequences, approximately 49% of them seen just once; the ten biggest clones take up about a third.

The rearrangement joins TRBV28 to TRBJ1-4; tentative D call: TRBD1 (6 bases). Specimen: blood. This clonotype originated in a woman in her sixties in good health. The CDR3 nucleotides are TGTGCCAGCAGTCGACAACAGGGCAAGAATGAAAAACTGTTTTTT. The encoded protein is CASSRQQGKNEKLFF.